This TCR beta chain was sequenced for a study of early stage breast cancer tumors. Turning to the study itself: ER+/PR+/HER2- status applied to about 70% of the 16 invasive breast tumors. General study findings and limits: Most shared enriched TCRB sequences were commonly generated ones.

Of note for this clone: Its antigen is undetermined.

Each tumor contributed about 19-55 mg of diced tissue. The CDR3 is 13 residues long. V lost 3 bases and J 0 bases, leaving 5 bases between the germline ends. CDR1 and CDR2 (germline): SEHNR, FQNEAQ (reference sequence). Each sample had two DNA replicates, 0.5 ug blood or around 1.4 ug tissue. The protocol was immunoSEQ multiplex PCR, while the TCRdb copy is restricted to in-frame clones and leaves out a portion. The sample shows 9,000 to 10,000 clones, roughly 68% of them seen only once. The sample was breast tumor tissue. This sequence was found in a person between 50 and 60 years old with breast cancer. The rearrangement uses TRBV7-9 and TRBJ1-1; D remains unclear. CDR3 nucleotides: TGTGCCAGCAGCTTTAACATGAACACTGAAGCTTTCTTT. Its protein product is CASSFNMNTEAFF.